This passage covers 2 T cell receptor beta chains from one sample sequenced in a study of T cells after yellow fever vaccination. One entry per CDR3 protein, called by TCRdb with MiXCR from the 5' RACE reads. The sample holds some 560,000 distinct CDR3 sequences, about 15% seen once. The sample in question was PBMCs, obtained 5 days after the first yellow fever vaccination. These receptor sequences come from a man aged 18 to 35 who received the YFV17D yellow fever vaccine.

There are many counts of this clonotype. The V gene is TRBV29-1, the J gene TRBJ1-2, with D possibly being TRBD1 (6 bases). The CDR3 is made up of 16 amino acids. Trimming took 1 base from V and 0 from J, leaving 15 bases between them. Germline V gene sequence: CDR1 SQVTM, CDR2 ANQGSEA. The CDR3 DNA follows: TGCAGCGTTGAAGTGGCTTGGGAGGGGGCTAACTATGGCTACACCTTC. Its translation is CSVEVAWEGANYGYTF. The whole variable domain, remainder taken from reference TRBV29-1 and TRBJ1-2, is SAVISQKPSRDICQRGTSLTIQCQVDSQVTMMFWYRQQPGQSLTLIATANQGSEATYESGFVIDKFPISRPNLTFSTLTVSNMSPEDSSIYLCSVEVAWEGANYGYTFGSGTRLTVV.

This clonotype was seen only a few times. The chain links TRBV29-1 to TRBJ2-5; 8 nucleotides agree with TRBD1. V shed 3 bases, J shed 1 base, and the junction held 10 bases outside the gene matches. CDR3 length equals 16 residues. The germline V gene has CDR1 SQVTM and CDR2 ANQGSEA. CDR3 region: CSVDHTTQGAQETQYF. The DNA of the CDR3 is TGCAGCGTTGACCACACTACCCAGGGGGCCCAAGAGACCCAGTACTTC.